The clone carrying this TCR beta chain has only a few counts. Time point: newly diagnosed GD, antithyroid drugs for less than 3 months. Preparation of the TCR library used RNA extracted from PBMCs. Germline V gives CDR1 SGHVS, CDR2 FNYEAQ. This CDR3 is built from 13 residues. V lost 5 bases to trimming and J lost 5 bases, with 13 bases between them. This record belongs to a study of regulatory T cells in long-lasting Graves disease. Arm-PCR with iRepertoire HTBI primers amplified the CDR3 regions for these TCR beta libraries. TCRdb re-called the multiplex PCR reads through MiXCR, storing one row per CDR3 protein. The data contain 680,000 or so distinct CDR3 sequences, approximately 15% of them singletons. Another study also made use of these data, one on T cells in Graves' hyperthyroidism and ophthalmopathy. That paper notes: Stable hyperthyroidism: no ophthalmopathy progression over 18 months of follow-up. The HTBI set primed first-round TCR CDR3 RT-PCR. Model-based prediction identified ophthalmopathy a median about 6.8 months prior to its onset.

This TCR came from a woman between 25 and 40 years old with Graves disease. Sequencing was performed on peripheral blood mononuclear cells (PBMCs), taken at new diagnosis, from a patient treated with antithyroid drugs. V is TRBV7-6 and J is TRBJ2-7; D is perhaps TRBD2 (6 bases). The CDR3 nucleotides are TGTGCCAGCAGCGCTCTCCGGGGGAACGAGCAGTACTTC. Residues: CASSALRGNEQYF.